A single sample gave rise to the 23 T cell receptor beta chains below, sequenced in a study of cytomegalovirus exposure and HLA in healthy donors. Primers included in the PCR were 60 Vbeta and 13 Jbeta primers. The method was immunoSEQ multiplex PCR; TCRdb's version includes in-frame clones alone and lacks a portion of them. The sample records about 180,000 clones, about four fifths being singletons. The sequencing input was PBMCs. These receptors were obtained from a man aged 40-49 years in good health and CMV-seronegative.

This chain joins TRBV5-4 and TRBJ2-4; 9 nucleotides agree with TRBD1. The ends lost 4 bases at V and 6 bases at J; junction bases unmatched: 11. The CDR3 contains 16 residues. Germline V gene lookup returns CDR1 SGHNT and CDR2 YYREEE (reference sequence). DNA of the CDR3: TGTGCCAGCAGCGCGGGACAGGGAATGGGGGTAAACATTCAGTACTTC. The encoded protein is CASSAGQGMGVNIQYF.

J is TRBJ2-7 and V is TRBV9; perhaps TRBD2 as D (6 bases). V lost 0 bases, J lost 0 bases, and 10 bases lay in between. Looked up from germline, CDR1 is SGDLS and CDR2 is YYNGEE. This CDR3 spans 15 amino acids. Written as DNA, the CDR3 is TGTGCCAGCAGCGTAGGAGCGGGCAGCTCCTACGAGCAGTACTTC. As protein: CASSVGAGSSYEQYF.

The V gene is TRBV18, the J gene TRBJ2-7, with D uncertain. The CDR3 has 15 amino acids. V lost 1 base, J lost 0 bases, and 10 bases lay in between. Germline V gives CDR1 KGHSH, CDR2 LQKENI. The CDR3 spells CASSPQAPPSYEQYF. DNA for the CDR3: TGTGCCAGCTCACCACAAGCGCCTCCCTCCTACGAGCAGTACTTC.

The chain couples TRBV7-9 to TRBJ1-5; D uncertain. Germline V gene data show CDR1 as SEHNR and CDR2 as FQNEAQ (reference sequence). The V and J ends lost 4 bases and 3 bases respectively, with 7 bases between them. This CDR3 is 13 amino acids long. The CDR3 here is CASSSFNNQPQHF. DNA of the CDR3: TGTGCCAGCAGCTCCTTTAACAATCAGCCCCAGCATTTT.

The chain joins TRBV7-3 to TRBJ1-1, with D unclear. This CDR3 has 13 amino acids. Germline CDR1 is SGHTA and CDR2 is FQGTGA. Trimming shortened V by 2 bases and J by 1 base, and 5 bases separated the two germline ends. The CDR3 here is CASSLQENTEAFF. As DNA, the CDR3 is TGTGCCAGCAGCTTACAGGAGAACACTGAAGCTTTCTTT.

The chain uses TRBV7-8 and TRBJ2-2; no definite D call. The germline V gene encodes CDR1 SGHVS and CDR2 FQNEAQ. This CDR3 contains 15 residues. Trimming removed 5 bases from V and 1 base from J, with 11 bases in between. The CDR3 DNA is TGTGCCAGCAGCCCGTTTGCGGTGAACACCGGGGAGCTGTTTTTT. Amino acids: CASSPFAVNTGELFF.

This clone was detected only once. DNA of the CDR3: TGTGCCAGCGGCTTGACGCGGCAGTTCGGCAATGAGCAGTTCTTC. Translation: CASGLTRQFGNEQFF. The chain joins TRBV4-2 to TRBJ2-1; D is ambiguous. The CDR3 has 15 residues. Trimming pared 8 bases from V and 6 bases from J, leaving 20 bases between. Germline lookup yields CDR1 LGHNA and CDR2 YNFKEQ.

V gene TRBV27 combines with J gene TRBJ1-1, with D maybe TRBD1 (5 bases). Germline V lookup: CDR1 MNHEY, CDR2 SMNVEV (reference sequence). The V and J ends lost 0 bases and 3 bases respectively, with 11 bases between them. The CDR3 loop spans 15 amino acids. In nucleotides, the CDR3 is TGTGCCAGCAGTTTATCATCAGGGAGGTACACTGAAGCTTTCTTT. Protein: CASSLSSGRYTEAFF.

The gene calls are TRBV9 and TRBJ2-3, with D perhaps matching TRBD2 (7 bases). In germline, CDR1 is SGDLS, CDR2 YYNGEE. The CDR3 contains 16 residues. The V end was cut by 1 base, the J end by 3 bases, with 15 bases between. CDR3 amino acids: CASSVIEGGLTDTQYF. In DNA, the CDR3 is TGTGCCAGCAGCGTAATTGAGGGGGGGCTTACAGATACGCAGTATTTT.

The V and J genes are TRBV25-1 and TRBJ2-3, with 11 bases aligning to TRBD2. The CDR3 is made up of 18 amino acids. The germline CDR1 and CDR2 sequences are MGHDK and SYGVNS. The J segment lost 4 bases and the V segment lost 2 bases, leaving 11 bases of the junction unmatched. CDR3 in DNA: TGTGCCAGCAGTGAACGTAAAACTAGCGGGAGTGGTGCAGATACGCAGTATTTT. This encodes CASSERKTSGSGADTQYF.

This chain connects TRBV5-6 to TRBJ1-2; D ambiguous. The CDR3 runs 12 residues. The V gene lost 3 bases and the J gene lost 5 bases, with 8 bases spanning the gap. CDR1 and CDR2 from the germline V gene are SGHDT and YYEEEE. CDR3 nucleotide sequence: TGTGCCAGCAGCTCTGCACGGTATGGCTACACCTTC. Amino acids: CASSSARYGYTF.

This chain joins TRBV4-1 and TRBJ2-7; 11 nucleotides line up with TRBD2. The germline V gene has CDR1 MGHRA and CDR2 YSYEKL. The CDR3 has 16 amino acids. J lost 2 bases, V lost 3 bases, and 6 bases had no gene match. The CDR3 spells CASSHRLAGRTYEQYF. The CDR3 coding sequence is TGCGCCAGCAGCCATCGACTAGCGGGAAGAACCTACGAGCAGTACTTC.

This clone showed up just a few times. V gene TRBV15 combines with J gene TRBJ2-1, with 10 bases aligning to TRBD2. In germline, CDR1 is LNHNV, CDR2 YYDKDF (reference sequence). CDR3 length equals 20 residues. V gave up 0 bases and J gave up 5 bases; unmatched junction bases: 16. The CDR3 loop reads CATSRDWTRVGLAGDNEQFF. CDR3 nucleotides: TGTGCCACCAGCAGAGATTGGACCCGGGTTGGGCTAGCGGGAGACAATGAGCAGTTCTTC.

V gene TRBV4-3 combines with J gene TRBJ2-1; a possible D gene is TRBD2 (6 bases). CDR1 is LGHNA, CDR2 YSLEER, per germline. The V gene lost 4 bases and the J gene lost 7 bases, with 20 bases spanning the gap. The CDR3 totals 16 residues. CDR3 loop: CASSLPRDLEGNEQFF. For the CDR3, the DNA is TGCGCCAGCAGCCTACCCCGGGACCTGGAGGGGAATGAGCAGTTCTTC.

The J gene is TRBJ2-1, the V gene TRBV19; 11 nucleotides match TRBD2. V shed 5 bases and J 12 bases; nucleotides not matched to a gene: 15. In germline, CDR1 is LNHDA, CDR2 SQIVND (reference sequence). This CDR3 has 16 amino acids. CDR3 DNA: TGTGCCAGTAGTCCAACCTTAGCGGGAGGGCCGGGCGGGCAGTTCTTC. It yields the protein CASSPTLAGGPGGQFF.

This clone was counted only a few times. V is TRBV29-1 and J is TRBJ2-3, with a possible D match to TRBD2 (6 bases). V lost 0 bases and J lost 3, with 16 bases in between. CDR1 and CDR2 (germline): SQVTM, ANQGSEA. This CDR3 is 16 amino acids long. This CDR3 reads CSVEDFNGGKTDTQYF. In DNA form, the CDR3 reads TGCAGCGTTGAAGATTTTAATGGAGGGAAAACAGATACGCAGTATTTT.

The genes are TRBV11-2 and TRBJ2-1, with 16 bases lining up with TRBD2. Germline V CDR1 and CDR2: SGHAT, FQNNGV. V lost 4 bases, J lost 12 bases, and 6 bases stayed unmatched. The CDR3 runs 15 residues. CDR3 sequence: CASSSGLAGGVGQFF. The CDR3 coding sequence is TGTGCCAGCAGCTCGGGACTAGCGGGAGGGGTTGGGCAGTTCTTC.

In DNA form, the CDR3 reads TGCAGCGTTGGGGGGACTGTCACAGATACGCAGTATTTT. It specifies CSVGGTVTDTQYF. The V gene is TRBV29-1, the J gene TRBJ2-3; D possibly corresponds to TRBD2 (6 bases). CDR1 and CDR2 (germline): SQVTM, ANQGSEA. This CDR3 spans 13 amino acids. The V end lost 4 bases, the J end lost 2 bases, and 10 bases lay between the germline ends.

This chain joins TRBV7-2 and TRBJ2-1; 10 nucleotides agree with TRBD2. The trim removed 5 bases at V and 9 bases at J, leaving 10 bases unmatched. CDR1 SGHTA and CDR2 FQGNSA come from the germline V gene. This CDR3 has 15 amino acids. The CDR3 bases are TGTGCCAGCAGCCTACAGCGGGGGGGCCTCGGTGAGCAGTTCTTC. This translates into CASSLQRGGLGEQFF.

DNA of the CDR3: TGTGCCTGGAGGGCTAACAGGGGGACAACTAATGAAAAACTGTTTTTT. It codes for CAWRANRGTTNEKLFF. The V and J genes are TRBV30 and TRBJ1-4; 8 bases line up with TRBD1. Germline V CDR1 and CDR2: GTSNPN, SVGIG (reference sequence). This CDR3 comprises 16 residues. V gave up 3 bases and J gave up 0 bases; unmatched junction bases: 6.

This chain links TRBV5-1 with TRBJ2-3; 8 bases align to TRBD2. Germline CDR1 reads SGHRS; CDR2 reads YFSETQ. The CDR3 contains 13 residues. The trim removed 5 bases at V and 3 bases at J, leaving 2 bases unmatched. CDR3 sequence (DNA): TGCGCCAGCAGGGGACTAGTTACAGATACGCAGTATTTT. Its protein product is CASRGLVTDTQYF.

The chain employs TRBV6-1 and TRBJ1-1; a weak D match, TRBD1 (5 bases). CDR1 and CDR2 from the germline V gene are MNHNS and SASEGT. This CDR3 is built from 14 residues. Between the trimmed V and J ends, which lost 1 base and 1 base, there was a span of 7 bases. The CDR3: CASSEVRANTEAFF. CDR3 coding DNA: TGTGCCAGCAGTGAAGTCAGGGCGAACACTGAAGCTTTCTTT.

V is TRBV28 and J is TRBJ2-7; D unresolved. This CDR3 has 12 amino acids. The V end was cut by 1 base, the J end by 2 bases, with 3 bases between. CDR1 MDHEN and CDR2 SYDVKM come from the germline V gene. CDR3 DNA sequence: TGTGCCAGCAGTTTATCCACCTACGAGCAGTACTTC. Protein sequence: CASSLSTYEQYF.